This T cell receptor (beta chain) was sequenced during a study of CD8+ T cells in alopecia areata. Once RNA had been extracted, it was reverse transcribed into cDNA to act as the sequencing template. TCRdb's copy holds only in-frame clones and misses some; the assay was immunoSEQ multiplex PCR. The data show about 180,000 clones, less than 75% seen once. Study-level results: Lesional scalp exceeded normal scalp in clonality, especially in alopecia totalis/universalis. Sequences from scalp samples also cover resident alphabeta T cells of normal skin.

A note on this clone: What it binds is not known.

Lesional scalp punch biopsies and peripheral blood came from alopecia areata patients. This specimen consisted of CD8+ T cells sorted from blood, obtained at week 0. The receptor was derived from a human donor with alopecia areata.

CDR3 DNA: TGTGCCAGCAGCCACCCCCGGATGGGCCAAGAGACCCAGTACTTC. It codes for CASSHPRMGQETQYF. The chain is built from TRBV11-2 and TRBJ2-5; D is ambiguous. This CDR3 has 15 amino acids. In germline, CDR1 is SGHAT, CDR2 FQNNGV. The V gene lost 5 bases and the J gene lost 1 base, with 14 bases spanning the gap.